A selection of T cell receptor beta chains follows, all from one sample in a study of blood T cell repertoires in COVID-19. Sequencing was performed with immunoSEQ multiplex PCR; in TCRdb, only in-frame clones are kept and a portion is missing. The table records 200,000 to 300,000 clones, approximately 86% of them present only once. Sequenced input: peripheral blood. The receptors shown here come from a man in his thirties or forties with active or convalescent COVID-19. Each CDR3 is given without its conserved first and last residue. The order of the fields is V gene, J gene, CDR3 protein.

>TRBV2|TRBJ2-7
ASSQLAGGDEQY
>TRBV5-6|TRBJ2-5
ASSLVLGGQETQY
>TRBV4-1|TRBJ1-3
ASSQGRLSGNTIY
>TRBV7-9|TRBJ2-3
ASSFRAGSTDTQY
>TRBV2|TRBJ2-7
ASSEALEGWYEQY
>TRBV7-8|TRBJ2-7
ASSSLTGTGNEQY
>TRBV3-1/TRBV3-2|TRBJ2-7
ASSPGGSSYEQY
>TRBV20-1|TRBJ2-1
SASNGTDFYNEQF
>TRBV29-1|TRBJ2-7
SVETRDTTYEQY
>TRBV5-1|TRBJ2-3
ASSLSLAGGTTDTQY
>TRBV7-3|TRBJ2-1
ASSLTSVSSYNEQF
>TRBV5-1|TRBJ1-6
ASSWRQGASSYNSPLH
>TRBV6-1|TRBJ2-1
ASSEDSGGASEQF
>TRBV6-5|TRBJ1-4
ASKTPGFSGEKLF
>TRBV19|TRBJ2-5
ASSMGIAGGQETQY
>TRBV12-5|TRBJ1-3
ASGQGQAGNTIY
>TRBV3-1/TRBV3-2|TRBJ2-7
ASSPPGLVYEQY
>TRBV7-3|TRBJ2-2
ASSLVRGQSGELF
>TRBV6-5|TRBJ2-7
ASSRTGESYEQY
>TRBV9|TRBJ2-3
ASSGGTSDADTQY
>TRBV7-2|TRBJ2-1
ASSLGWTGKNEQF
>TRBV3-1/TRBV3-2|TRBJ1-2
ASSPGQGSPWSGYT
>TRBV27|TRBJ1-5
ASSRDSRQPQH
>TRBV2|TRBJ1-2
ASKEGGIYGYT
>TRBV27|TRBJ2-7
ASSLSWTRLYEQY
>TRBV6-2/TRBV6-3|TRBJ2-5
ASSSRTGQETQY
>TRBV19|TRBJ2-7
ASSPGQGTEQY
>TRBV18|TRBJ2-7
ASSPFNYEQY
>TRBV21-1|TRBJ2-5
ASSKFRLAGHKRGQETQY
>TRBV5-4|TRBJ2-7
ASSLNRGPHEQY
>TRBV14|TRBJ2-1
ASSQELSSYNEQF
>TRBV11-3|TRBJ2-1
ASSDQPGNEQF
>TRBV6-4|TRBJ1-2
ASSEGAEGYGYT
>TRBV9|TRBJ2-3
ASSVSGGNTDTQY
>TRBV10-2|TRBJ1-5
ASSESGGSYSNQPQH
>TRBV19|TRBJ1-6
ASTDRDTNNSPLH
>TRBV3-1/TRBV3-2|TRBJ1-2
ASSPIRGYTNYGYT
>TRBV9|TRBJ1-4
ASSVGVQGATNEKLF
>TRBV27|TRBJ1-1
ASSPRQGGRVAF
>TRBV5-1|TRBJ1-2
ASSLGTNYGYT
>TRBV7-9|TRBJ1-4
ASSFGDSNEKLF
>TRBV7-2|TRBJ1-3
ASSLTGTGSGGNTIY
>TRBV5-4|TRBJ1-1
ASSLAGKGTEAF
>TRBV6-5|TRBJ1-1
ASSRSIQGGTEAF
>TRBV9|TRBJ2-3
ASSVDPSGGDTQY
>TRBV5-1|TRBJ1-1
ASTDGRGNTEAF
>TRBV6-6|TRBJ1-2
ASRPEPKDLLGGYT
>TRBV15|TRBJ2-1
ATSREGGLSHDEQF
>TRBV2|TRBJ2-7
ASSDENPYEQY
>TRBV18|TRBJ2-7
ASSPPGVVHEQY
>TRBV6-5|TRBJ1-1
ASSRRDTQNTEAF
>TRBV6-5|TRBJ1-6
ASSWGQSSPLH
>TRBV6-6|TRBJ1-1
ATTGTGGRNTEAF
>TRBV11-2|TRBJ2-7
ASSSGTGPYEQY
>TRBV5-8|TRBJ2-7
ASSLPDRVHEQY
>TRBV2|TRBJ1-6
ARKTDRKDSPLH